The rows below give T cell receptor beta chains drawn from one sample of a study of Graves' ophthalmopathy and Graves' hyperthyroidism. MiXCR, run by TCRdb on the multiplex PCR reads, gives a single entry per CDR3 protein. The table records about 740,000 distinct CDR3 sequences, around 40% of them present only once. Sequenced sample: peripheral blood. These receptors came from an adult man with Graves' ophthalmopathy. Each CDR3 is given with its conserved first and last residue. Each record gives: D gene, clone size, J gene, CDR3 length, V gene, CDR3 protein, CDR3 DNA. A D gene is named only where the DNA matches it firmly. The size entry is marked missing in some rows and otherwise reads once, few, many or a size class.

D: -; size: few; J: TRBJ1-1; length: 13; V: TRBV10-3; CDR3: CASRKTVNTEAFF; DNA: TGTGCCAGCAGGAAAACAGTGAACACTGAAGCTTTCTTT
D: TRBD1; size: -; J: TRBJ2-5; length: 15; V: TRBV9; CDR3: CASSPTGGEQETQYF; DNA: TGTGCCAGCAGCCCGACAGGGGGTGAGCAAGAGACCCAGTACTTC
D: TRBD2; size: -; J: TRBJ2-7; length: 13; V: TRBV10-3; CDR3: CAIRGLALSEQYF; DNA: TGTGCCATCAGGGGACTAGCGTTGAGCGAGCAGTACTTC
D: -; size: many; J: TRBJ1-1; length: 13; V: TRBV19; CDR3: CASRGRGNTEAFF; DNA: TGTGCCAGTAGGGGCCGAGGGAACACTGAAGCTTTCTTT
D: -; size: -; J: TRBJ1-2; length: 14; V: TRBV19; CDR3: CASSWGGQSYGYTF; DNA: TGTGCCAGTAGCTGGGGCGGACAGTCCTATGGCTACACCTTC
D: TRBD2; size: -; J: TRBJ2-7; length: 19; V: TRBV2; CDR3: CASSGGDYYSGRLNYEQYF; DNA: TGTGCCAGCAGTGGGGGGGACTACTACAGCGGACGCCTCAACTACGAGCAGTACTTC
D: -; size: once; J: TRBJ2-6; length: 15; V: TRBV7-2; CDR3: CASSQGGGGTNVLTF; DNA: TGTGCCAGCAGCCAGGGGGGGGGCGGGACCAACGTCCTGACTTTC
D: -; size: -; J: TRBJ2-7; length: 15; V: TRBV20-1; CDR3: CSARVDLPRGYEQYF; DNA: TGCAGTGCTAGAGTGGACCTCCCCAGGGGCTACGAGCAGTACTTC
D: -; size: many; J: TRBJ1-1; length: 11; V: TRBV6-1; CDR3: CASSERSKAFF; DNA: TGTGCCAGCAGTGAACGGTCGAAAGCTTTCTTT
D: -; size: many; J: TRBJ1-1; length: 15; V: TRBV29-1; CDR3: CSAKPGTPKNTEAFF; DNA: TGCAGCGCTAAGCCGGGGACACCAAAGAACACTGAAGCTTTCTTT
D: TRBD1; size: many; J: TRBJ2-7; length: 14; V: TRBV10-3; CDR3: CATLETGERDEQYF; DNA: TGTGCCACCCTGGAGACAGGGGAGAGGGACGAGCAGTACTTC
D: -; size: -; J: TRBJ2-5; length: 15; V: TRBV20-1; CDR3: CSARDPLSRGETQYF; DNA: TGCAGTGCTAGAGATCCCCTATCACGGGGAGAGACCCAGTACTTC
D: -; size: many; J: TRBJ1-4; length: 13; V: TRBV2; CDR3: CASTRTENEKLFF; DNA: TGTGCCAGCACGCGGACGGAGAATGAAAAACTGTTTTTT
D: TRBD1; size: once; J: TRBJ1-5; length: 15; V: TRBV24-1; CDR3: CATSAQTGVYQPQHF; DNA: TGTGCCACCAGTGCCCAGACAGGGGTGTACCAGCCCCAGCATTTT
D: TRBD2; size: -; J: TRBJ2-2; length: 17; V: TRBV11-2; CDR3: CASSLDYRAGDTGELLF; DNA: TGTGCCAGCAGCTTAGATTACCGGGCGGGAGACACCGGGGAGCTGCTTTTT
D: TRBD1; size: -; J: TRBJ2-2; length: 13; V: TRBV10-3; CDR3: CASRDRDSRELFF; DNA: TGTGCCAGCCGGGACAGGGACTCCCGGGAGCTGTTTTTT
D: -; size: -; J: TRBJ2-5; length: 14; V: TRBV7-3; CDR3: CASSPLLVGETQYF; DNA: TGTGCCAGCAGCCCCCTTCTCGTGGGAGAGACCCAGTACTTC
D: -; size: -; J: TRBJ1-4; length: 15; V: TRBV2; CDR3: CASRPEAGEVEKLFF; DNA: TGTGCCAGCAGGCCCGAGGCAGGGGAGGTTGAAAAACTGTTTTTT
D: TRBD2; size: many; J: TRBJ2-7; length: 14; V: TRBV29-1; CDR3: CSVAGRMRAYEQYF; DNA: TGCAGCGTGGCCGGGAGGATGAGGGCCTACGAGCAGTACTTC
D: -; size: many; J: TRBJ1-3; length: 12; V: TRBV10-3; CDR3: CAITPGGNTIYF; DNA: TGTGCCATCACCCCTGGGGGAAACACCATATATTTT
D: -; size: many; J: TRBJ1-1; length: 12; V: TRBV11-1; CDR3: CAHTGQGTEAFF; DNA: TGTGCCCACACGGGGCAGGGGACTGAAGCTTTCTTT
D: -; size: -; J: TRBJ1-5; length: 14; V: TRBV24-1; CDR3: CASSFAGRHQPQHF; DNA: TGTGCCAGCAGTTTCGCGGGTCGGCACCAGCCCCAGCATTTT
D: -; size: few; J: TRBJ1-1; length: 15; V: TRBV5-5; CDR3: CASSLTPNMNTEAFF; DNA: TGTGCCAGCAGCTTGACCCCCAACATGAACACTGAAGCTTTCTTT
D: TRBD1; size: -; J: TRBJ2-2; length: 14; V: TRBV25-1; CDR3: CASLVTGGTGELFF; DNA: TGTGCCAGCTTGGTGACAGGGGGTACCGGGGAGCTGTTTTTT
D: -; size: -; J: TRBJ2-5; length: 15; V: TRBV7-9; CDR3: CASSSSDSGVGTQYF; DNA: TGTGCCAGCAGCTCCTCCGACTCAGGGGTGGGGACCCAGTACTTC
D: TRBD1; size: -; J: TRBJ1-2; length: 12; V: TRBV29-1; CDR3: CSVEGQGAGYTF; DNA: TGCAGCGTTGAAGGGCAGGGGGCTGGCTACACCTTC
D: -; size: many; J: TRBJ1-1; length: 15; V: TRBV2; CDR3: CASSESRGMNTEAFF; DNA: TGTGCCAGCAGTGAATCTAGGGGGATGAACACTGAAGCTTTCTTT
D: -; size: few; J: TRBJ1-2; length: 12; V: TRBV7-8; CDR3: CASSTTNRGYTF; DNA: TGTGCCAGCAGCACAACAAATAGGGGCTACACCTTC
D: -; size: few; J: TRBJ2-2; length: 14; V: TRBV11-1; CDR3: CASTQGSRTGELFF; DNA: TGTGCCAGCACTCAGGGGTCGCGCACCGGGGAGCTGTTTTTT